The 9 T cell receptor beta chains given below trace back to one sample, sequenced in a study of control samples from healthy donors and cancer patients (TCRdb year 2020). The library was produced with the immunoSEQ multiplex PCR assay. TCRdb limited this immuneACCESS table to in-frame rearrangements with V and J called. A share of clones is missing; checked studies link under half to unresolved V genes, and the rest is unexplained. This sample comprises around 100,000 clones, more than 85% of them detected only once. 18% of the sample goes to the ten largest clones. The specimen was blood. These receptors all come from a woman aged 45 to 65 in good health.

CDR3 sequence reads: CASSVSGRAGETQYF. DNA of the CDR3: TGTGCCAGCAGCGTTAGCGGGAGGGCCGGAGAGACCCAGTACTTC. V and J are TRBV9 and TRBJ2-5; the match to TRBD2 covers 11 bases. This CDR3 has 15 residues. J gave up 4 bases and V 2 bases, and 4 bases lay outside the gene matches. Germline V lookup: CDR1 SGDLS, CDR2 YYNGEE.

This rearrangement joins TRBV19 to TRBJ1-4; D is possibly TRBD1 (6 bases). The CDR3 sequence is 14 residues long. V was clipped by 4 bases and J by 7 bases, with 13 bases between them. Germline CDR1 is LNHDA and CDR2 is SQIVND (reference sequence). The CDR3 nucleotides are TGTGCCAGTAGTAATAGGGGGGGCGGTGAAAAACTGTTTTTT. Residues: CASSNRGGGEKLFF.

J is TRBJ2-1 and V is TRBV24-1; maybe TRBD2 (5 bases). The CDR3 spans 11 residues. In germline, CDR1 is KGHDR, CDR2 SFDVKD. Trimming stripped 12 bases from V and 7 bases from J, with 12 bases between. The CDR3 here is CAACSGNEQFF. The CDR3 nucleotides are TGTGCCGCCTGCTCGGGGAATGAGCAGTTCTTC.

This chain joins TRBV14 and TRBJ1-1; 10 nucleotides agree with TRBD1. Unmatched junction bases numbered 7, after V lost 0 bases and J lost 0 bases. This CDR3 region has 18 residues. Germline V lookup: CDR1 SGHDN, CDR2 FVKESK. The CDR3 DNA reads TGTGCCAGCAGCCAAGATCGGGCGACAGGGGGCCTGAACACTGAAGCTTTCTTT. It translates to CASSQDRATGGLNTEAFF.

In this sample, this clone turned up a few times. The chain uses TRBV6-6 and TRBJ2-5; D uncertain. Trimming stripped 6 bases from V and 5 bases from J, with 13 bases between. This CDR3 contains 13 residues. Per the germline V gene, CDR1 is MNHNY and CDR2 is SVGAGI (reference sequence). The chain's CDR3 is CASSHGPRETQYF. DNA for the CDR3: TGTGCCAGCAGCCACGGCCCGAGGGAGACCCAGTACTTC.

The chain carries TRBV2 and TRBJ1-1; D not certain. Germline CDR1 and CDR2: SNHLY and FYNNEI. This CDR3 has 14 residues. Between the trimmed V and J ends, which lost 11 bases and 1 base, there was a span of 17 bases. The CDR3 DNA reads as TGTGCCCGAACGAGGGCGTACAAGAACACTGAAGCTTTCTTT. Encoded protein: CARTRAYKNTEAFF.

This chain connects TRBV27 to TRBJ1-1; TRBD1 is a possible D gene (5 bases). Germline values: CDR1 MNHEY, CDR2 SMNVEV (reference sequence). The CDR3 covers 14 residues. The V gene lost 2 bases and the J gene lost 4 bases, with 11 bases spanning the gap. CDR3 loop: CASSLVGRITEAFF. CDR3 sequence (DNA): TGTGCCAGCAGTTTAGTGGGGCGTATCACTGAAGCTTTCTTT.

This sequence joins TRBV21-1 and TRBJ1-1. TRBV21-1 is flagged as a pseudogene. The length of the CDR3 is 16 residues. The CDR3 DNA is TGTGCCAGCAGCAAAGCGCTTCCTCGGGGGGACAATGAAGCTTTCTTT. Protein sequence: CASSKALPRGDNEAFF.

The CDR3 loop is CASSLFSFNTGELFF. The CDR3 coding sequence is TGTGCCAGCAGCTTGTTCTCGTTTAACACCGGGGAGCTGTTTTTT. The V and J genes are TRBV5-6 and TRBJ2-2, with D unresolved. In germline, CDR1 is SGHDT, CDR2 YYEEEE. Trimming took off 1 base at V and 2 bases at J, with 9 bases between the two ends. The CDR3 runs 15 residues.